This T cell receptor beta chain was captured in a study of T-cell memory formation after mild COVID-19. Study findings and constraints: Mainly in CM and EM were contracting CD4+ clones; CD8+ were in EMRA. The authors did not confirm SARS-CoV-2 specificity of second-wave clones peaking day 37. Clones shrinking from day 15 to 85 showed even CD4/CD8 mixes; later expanders tilted CD4+.

The CDR3 is 15 residues long. With 2 bases clipped from V and 4 bases from J, the junction kept 6 bases outside the gene matches. In germline, CDR1 is DFQATT, CDR2 SNEGSKA (reference sequence). There are many counts of this clonotype. Its specificity is not known. One entry per CDR3 protein results from TCRdb running MiXCR on the 5' RACE reads. This sample yields about 350,000 distinct CDR3 sequences, of which approximately 15% are seen a single time; 22% belongs to the top ten. The origin of this receptor is a man between 18 and 29 years old who had mild COVID-19 (a few samples of this study predate the infection). Cell type and time point are not known. The V gene is TRBV20-1, the J gene TRBJ1-5, with TRBD1 identical over 9 bases. The specimen was PBMCs or a T cell subset sorted from them (not recorded which). This CDR3 is CSARKVGQGNQPQHF. CDR3 nucleotides: TGCAGTGCTAGAAAGGTGGGACAGGGTAATCAGCCCCAGCATTTT.